This T cell receptor beta chain stems from a study of cytomegalovirus exposure and HLA in healthy donors. Overall study context: Roughly 77 million unique TCRs from HLA-typed donors made up an early data release.

Study results and caveats: Among the CMV-associated chains, three were confirmed in vitro as specific for CMV antigens. Listed as cytomegalovirus-associated were roughly 180 TCR beta chains. Later, an analysis found that common viral pathogens appeared to be linked with several of the most significant clusters.

In its sample, this clone was seen once. What it binds is unknown. V lost 1 base and J lost 6; bases outside the gene matches: 7. Germline V lookup: CDR1 SGHAT, CDR2 FQNNGV. The CDR3 loop spans 16 amino acids. In the PCR, 60 Vbeta and 13 Jbeta primers were used. Here immunoSEQ multiplex PCR was the method, and the copy in TCRdb shows in-frame clones only, minus some. Of fewer than 200,000 clones in the sample, less than 75% are singletons; the top ten hold about 1.4%. The clonotype originates from a girl under 18 in good health and CMV-seronegative. The specimen sequenced was PBMCs. The chain links TRBV11-2 to TRBJ2-3; 10 nucleotides agree with TRBD2. CDR3 nucleotide sequence: TGTGCCAGCAGCTTAGCCCGGACTAGCGGAAGGGATACGCAGTATTTT. Its protein product is CASSLARTSGRDTQYF.